This T cell receptor (beta chain) was recorded in a study of blood T cells in healthy people across ages. Study outcomes and limitations: Estimated diversity across one million T cells was deemed an underestimate.

A second PCR of 7 to 11 cycles used a sample-barcoded 5' primer and a J-beta primer mix. TCRdb re-derived calls from the 5' RACE reads in MiXCR, one entry per CDR3 protein. The table includes 1.8 million or so distinct CDR3 sequences, approximately 40% detected once. In its sample, this clonotype was seen many times. Its antigen remains unknown. The sequence was obtained from a human donor in good health. Sequenced material: blood.

CDR3 loop: CASSQGYQPQHF. CDR3 sequence (DNA): TGTGCCAGCAGCCAAGGTTATCAGCCCCAGCATTTT. The chain recombines TRBV28 with TRBJ1-5; D unresolved. The germline V gene has CDR1 MDHEN and CDR2 SYDVKM. The V end lost 6 bases, the J end lost 5 bases, and 8 bases lay between the germline ends. This CDR3 is 12 amino acids long.